The 32 T cell receptor beta chains presented below share a single source sample, sequenced in a study of type 1 and type 2 diabetes patients. Amplification started from genomic DNA. The TCR beta CDR3 region was amplified using 30 forward and 13 reverse primers. In TCRdb, the multiplex PCR reads were re-called with MiXCR into one record per CDR3 protein. The table shows about 270,000 distinct CDR3 sequences, with roughly 50% occurring only once. Material for sequencing was peripheral blood mononuclear cells (PBMCs). Every receptor here comes from a man between 18 and 35 years old with type 2 diabetes.

The rearrangement uses TRBV20-1 and TRBJ1-5; D unresolved. The CDR3 extends over 13 amino acids. The V gene's germline CDR1 is DFQATT and CDR2 SNEGSKA (reference sequence). V lost 3 bases, J lost 2 bases, and 8 bases lay in between. For the CDR3, the DNA is TGCAGTGCTAGTGGAGACCGCAATCAGCCCCAGCATTTT. Translated: CSASGDRNQPQHF.

This chain joins TRBV20-1 and TRBJ2-3; D is perhaps TRBD2 (5 bases). This CDR3 is built from 15 residues. CDR1 and CDR2 (germline): DFQATT, SNEGSKA (reference sequence). The V end lost 0 bases, the J end lost 2 bases, and 12 bases lay between the germline ends. The CDR3 DNA is TGCAGTGCTAGAGATCAAATAGCGTCCACAGATACGCAGTATTTT. Residues: CSARDQIASTDTQYF.

J is TRBJ2-2 and V is TRBV28; 9 nucleotides align to TRBD1. CDR1 MDHEN and CDR2 SYDVKM come from the germline V gene. The CDR3 totals 16 residues. The V gene end was trimmed by 6 bases and the J gene end by 1 base; junction bases not matched to a gene: 6. The CDR3 coding sequence is TGTGCCAGCAGCCCCCAGGGACAGGGGAACACCGGGGAGCTGTTTTTT. Its translation is CASSPQGQGNTGELFF.

The chain recombines TRBV20-1 with TRBJ1-5, with D perhaps TRBD1 (6 bases). The ends were cut back, 3 bases at V and 1 base at J, with 13 bases in the middle. The germline CDR1 and CDR2 sequences are DFQATT and SNEGSKA (reference sequence). The CDR3 has 15 amino acids. CDR3 loop: CSARVDRRSNQPQHF. Here the CDR3 DNA reads TGCAGTGCTAGGGTCGACAGGCGAAGCAATCAGCCCCAGCATTTT.

J is TRBJ2-2 and V is TRBV30; D may correspond to TRBD1 or TRBD2 (5 bases each). CDR3 size: 16 residues. CDR1 and CDR2 (germline): GTSNPN, SVGIG (reference sequence). Trimming took off 0 bases at V and 6 bases at J, with 17 bases between the two ends. CDR3 nucleotide sequence: TGTGCCTGGAGTGTAGTATCAGCGGTAGGGGCCGGGGAGCTGTTTTTT. Protein sequence: CAWSVVSAVGAGELFF. The whole variable domain, remainder taken from reference TRBV30 and TRBJ2-2, is SQTIHQWPATLVQPVGSPLSLECTVEGTSNPNLYWYRQAAGRGLQLLFYSVGIGQISSEVPQNLSASRPQDRQFILSSKKLLLSDSGFYLCAWSVVSAVGAGELFFGEGSRLTVL.

The chain recombines TRBV11-2 with TRBJ1-5, with TRBD1 matching 7 bases. This CDR3 has 14 amino acids. V lost 6 bases and J lost 2; bases outside the gene matches: 4. Germline V gene lookup returns CDR1 SGHAT and CDR2 FQNNGV. CDR3 DNA sequence: TGTGCCAGCAGTCAGGGGGGAGGCAATCAGCCCCAGCATTTT. It codes for CASSQGGGNQPQHF.

This clonotype was counted many times. This chain uses TRBV15 with TRBJ1-1; D is possibly TRBD1 (5 bases). The CDR3 totals 13 residues. V was cut by 5 bases and J by 5 bases, with 12 bases left in between. Germline lookup yields CDR1 LNHNV and CDR2 YYDKDF (reference sequence). The DNA of the CDR3 is TGTGCCACCAGCGCCGCGGGGGGAACTGAAGCTTTCTTT. Protein sequence: CATSAAGGTEAFF.

This clonotype was detected a few times. The chain couples TRBV6-2 or TRBV6-3 to TRBJ1-6, with TRBD1 matching over 9 bases. The CDR3 runs to 14 residues. Trimming at V came to 5 bases and at J to 10 bases, leaving 6 bases not matched to a gene. Germline lookup yields CDR1 MNHEY and CDR2 SVGEGT. Here the CDR3 reads CASSVGTGLSPLHF. CDR3 DNA sequence: TGTGCCAGCAGTGTCGGGACAGGGCTGTCACCCCTCCACTTT.

Of note for this clonotype: At one end the junction does not follow the germline gene, possibly because of a read error. The J gene is TRBJ1-5, the V gene TRBV10-3, with 7 bases aligning to TRBD1. The CDR3 contains 14 residues. Germline V CDR1 and CDR2: ENHRY, SYGVKD. In DNA, the CDR3 is TGTGCCACCAGTGATGGGGACAGTCCATGGCCCCAGCATTTT. This encodes CATSDGDSPWPQHF.

The chain is built from TRBV7-6 and TRBJ2-3; D possibly corresponds to TRBD2 (6 bases). Trimming took 1 base from V and 1 from J, leaving 9 bases between them. The CDR3 extends over 15 amino acids. Germline V gene data show CDR1 as SGHVS and CDR2 as FNYEAQ. The CDR3 DNA is TGTGCCAGCAGCTTAGTTCGGGAGCGCACAGATACGCAGTATTTT. It is translated as CASSLVRERTDTQYF.

This clonotype was counted only a few times. V usage is TRBV9 and J usage is TRBJ2-7; D might be TRBD1 (6 bases). CDR1 and CDR2 (germline): SGDLS, YYNGEE. This CDR3 has 13 residues. V was cut by 4 bases and J by 6 bases, with 14 bases left in between. CDR3 protein: CASSMIQGGEQYF. CDR3 sequence (DNA): TGTGCCAGCAGCATGATACAGGGTGGCGAGCAGTACTTC.

This clonotype came up a few times. CDR3 nucleotides: TGTGCCAGCAATTGGGGCGACAGTAATGAAAAACTGTTTTTT. Its protein is CASNWGDSNEKLFF. The J gene is TRBJ1-4, the V gene TRBV2; D possibly corresponds to TRBD1 (5 bases). The CDR3 loop spans 14 amino acids. Trimming pared 7 bases from V and 4 bases from J, leaving 13 bases between. Germline CDR1 SNHLY, CDR2 FYNNEI.

This rearrangement joins TRBV7-8 to TRBJ2-7, with D unclear. Germline CDR1 and CDR2: SGHVS and FQNEAQ. The CDR3 length is 11 residues. V gave up 3 bases and J gave up 3 bases, with 3 bases separating them. CDR3 bases: TGTGCCAGCAGCTTCCTCTACGAGCAGTACTTC. Translation gives CASSFLYEQYF.

The genes are TRBV15 and TRBJ1-2; possible D gene TRBD1, 6 bases. This CDR3 is 15 amino acids long. From germline, CDR1 is LNHNV and CDR2 YYDKDF (reference sequence). Trimming took 0 bases from V and 5 from J, leaving 13 bases between them. The CDR3 reads CATSRDRGAGYGYTF. CDR3 nucleotide sequence: TGTGCCACCAGCAGAGACCGGGGGGCAGGATATGGCTACACCTTC.

The sample holds a few counts of this clonotype. The chain uses TRBV4-2 and TRBJ2-7, with TRBD2 matching 7 bases. The germline V gene encodes CDR1 LGHNA and CDR2 YNFKEQ. V shed 3 bases, J shed 6 bases, and the junction held 14 bases outside the gene matches. The CDR3 consists of 16 residues. CDR3 residues: CASSHPPDLGEGEQYF. The DNA for the CDR3 is TGTGCCAGCAGCCACCCCCCAGACCTCGGGGAGGGCGAGCAGTACTTC.

This clonotype was found a few times. The chain recombines TRBV10-3 with TRBJ2-7, with 7 nucleotides matching TRBD1. Germline assignment: CDR1 ENHRY and CDR2 SYGVKD. The CDR3 contains 15 residues. J lost 1 base, V lost 4 bases, and 7 bases had no gene match. The CDR3 here is CAISVIRGRSYEQYF. The CDR3 DNA sequence: TGTGCCATCAGTGTTATAAGGGGGCGATCCTACGAGCAGTACTTC.

This chain uses TRBV2 with TRBJ1-1; D is unresolved. Trimming shortened V by 6 bases and J by 2 bases, and 10 bases separated the two germline ends. This CDR3 contains 13 residues. Germline assignment: CDR1 SNHLY and CDR2 FYNNEI. CDR3 loop: CASSTGFNTEAFF. DNA of the CDR3: TGTGCCAGCAGCACGGGGTTTAACACTGAAGCTTTCTTT.

This clonotype was detected ten times or more. The J gene is TRBJ2-7, the V gene TRBV30, with TRBD2 identical over 7 bases. Germline CDR1 is GTSNPN and CDR2 is SVGIG (reference sequence). Unmatched junction bases numbered 11, after V lost 6 bases and J lost 6 bases. This CDR3 has 13 residues. CDR3 residues: CACLGITSVEQYF. CDR3 DNA: TGTGCCTGTCTAGGCATTACTAGCGTCGAGCAGTACTTC.

This chain connects TRBV6-5 to TRBJ1-2, with 10 bases aligning to TRBD1. Unmatched junction bases numbered 11, after V lost 5 bases and J lost 5 bases. Looked up from germline, CDR1 is MNHEY and CDR2 is SVGAGI. This CDR3 region has 16 residues. CDR3 nucleotide sequence: TGTGCCAGCAGTCCTTGGGGGACAGGGGACGAATATGGCTACACCTTC. Amino acids: CASSPWGTGDEYGYTF.

The rearrangement links TRBV4-1 to TRBJ2-7; 13 bases fit TRBD2. This CDR3 has 14 residues. The V gene end was trimmed by 5 bases and the J gene end by 7 bases; junction bases not matched to a gene: 5. From germline, CDR1 is MGHRA and CDR2 YSYEKL. This CDR3 reads CASSSRLAGGEQYF. The DNA of the CDR3 is TGCGCCAGCAGCTCCAGACTAGCGGGAGGTGAGCAGTACTTC.

The chain couples TRBV6-6 to TRBJ1-2; weak D call: TRBD1 (5 bases). The ends were cut back, 9 bases at V and 1 base at J, with 12 bases in the middle. The CDR3 is 13 residues long. The germline V gene has CDR1 MNHNY and CDR2 SVGAGI (reference sequence). As DNA, the CDR3 is TGTGCCAGTCACCAGGGAGATAACTATGGCTACACCTTC. Its protein is CASHQGDNYGYTF.

V and J are TRBV7-3 and TRBJ1-1; TRBD1 might be the D (5 bases). From germline, CDR1 is SGHTA and CDR2 FQGTGA. V lost 4 bases and J 7 bases, leaving 13 bases between the germline ends. The CDR3 extends over 13 amino acids. DNA for the CDR3: TGTGCCAGCAGCTCCCGAGAGGGGTTTGAAGCTTTCTTT. Residues: CASSSREGFEAFF. Looking up the rest from reference TRBV7-3 and TRBJ1-1 gives the full variable domain: GAGVSQTPSNKVTEKGKYVELRCDPISGHTALYWYRQSLGQGPEFLIYFQGTGAADDSGLPNDRFFAVRPEGSVSTLKIQRTERGDSAVYLCASSSREGFEAFFGQGTRLTVV.

This clonotype was counted between two and nine times. J is TRBJ1-2 and V is TRBV5-1; D gene unclear. Deletions cut 2 bases from V and 4 bases from J, with 9 bases between. Germline values: CDR1 SGHRS, CDR2 YFSETQ. This CDR3 region has 13 residues. In DNA, the CDR3 is TGCGCCAGCAGCTTCCCGGTAGGCTATGGCTACACCTTC. Translating it yields CASSFPVGYGYTF. The full variable domain, completed using reference TRBV5-1 and TRBJ1-2, is KAGVTQTPRYLIKTRGQQVTLSCSPISGHRSVSWYQQTPGQGLQFLFEYFSETQRNKGNFPGRFSGRQFSNSRSEMNVSTLELGDSALYLCASSFPVGYGYTFGSGTRLTVV.

In this sample, this clonotype turned up a few times. V usage is TRBV7-8 and J usage is TRBJ1-6; a possible D gene is TRBD1 (5 bases). The CDR3 totals 15 residues. Germline values: CDR1 SGHVS, CDR2 FQNEAQ. V was trimmed by 5 bases and J by 9 bases, leaving 17 bases between them. CDR3 protein: CASSPTGTAASPLHF. The CDR3 nucleotides are TGTGCCAGCAGCCCAACCGGGACTGCGGCTTCACCCCTCCACTTT.

The J gene is TRBJ2-7, the V gene TRBV25-1, with D tentatively TRBD1 or TRBD2 (6 bases each). The CDR3 has 16 residues. V lost 6 bases and J 5 bases, leaving 23 bases between the germline ends. CDR1 and CDR2 from the germline V gene are MGHDK and SYGVNS. CDR3 in DNA: TGTGCCAGCAGACCCTTCTTGGAGGGGGGCTGGGACGAGCAGTACTTC. The encoded protein is CASRPFLEGGWDEQYF.

A few counts support this clonotype. The chain recombines TRBV12-5 with TRBJ2-5; D gene ambiguous. Between the trimmed V and J ends, which lost 6 bases and 5 bases, there was a span of 7 bases. The CDR3 loop spans 11 amino acids. The V gene's germline CDR1 is LGHNT and CDR2 FRNRAP. CDR3 region: CASGLAETQYF. CDR3 sequence (DNA): TGTGCTAGTGGCCTTGCGGAGACCCAGTACTTC.

This clonotype was picked up a small number of times. V gene TRBV7-9 combines with J gene TRBJ2-5; D tentatively fits TRBD1 or TRBD2 (5 bases each). The CDR3 consists of 14 residues. V was clipped by 4 bases and J by 0 bases, with 9 bases between them. CDR1 and CDR2 (germline): SEHNR, FQNEAQ (reference sequence). CDR3 region: CASSSGRDQETQYF. CDR3 in DNA: TGTGCCAGCAGCTCGGGACGGGACCAAGAGACCCAGTACTTC. Full variable domain (missing parts from reference TRBV7-9 and TRBJ2-5): DTGVSQNPRHKITKRGQNVTFRCDPISEHNRLYWYRQTLGQGPEFLTYFQNEAQLEKSRLLSDRFSAERPKGSFSTLEIQRTEQGDSAMYLCASSSGRDQETQYFGPGTRLLVL.

The rearrangement uses TRBV30 and TRBJ2-1, with D hard to call. In germline, CDR1 is GTSNPN, CDR2 SVGIG (reference sequence). CDR3 length: 12 residues. The germline V and J ends were trimmed by 0 bases and 9 bases, with 9 bases remaining between them. The CDR3 sequence is CAWSVVAFEQFF. The CDR3 DNA is TGTGCCTGGAGTGTAGTTGCATTTGAGCAGTTCTTC.

J is TRBJ2-7 and V is TRBV10-2; tentatively, D is TRBD2 (5 bases). In germline, CDR1 is WSHSY, CDR2 SAAADI. This CDR3 spans 13 amino acids. V was cut by 4 bases and J by 3 bases, with 10 bases left in between. CDR3 in DNA: TGCGCCAGCAGTGGGACTGTGGACTACGAGCAGTACTTC. Translated, it gives CASSGTVDYEQYF.

DNA of the CDR3: TGTGCCAGTACCGGGACAGGGGGCAATCAGCCCCAGCATTTT. Translation gives CASTGTGGNQPQHF. The V call is TRBV19, the J call TRBJ1-5, with TRBD1 matching 10 bases. The CDR3 sequence is 14 residues long. J lost 2 bases, V lost 7 bases, and 2 bases had no gene match. Germline assignment: CDR1 LNHDA and CDR2 SQIVND (reference sequence).

The chain employs TRBV19 and TRBJ2-2, with D maybe TRBD1 (5 bases). Germline V gene data show CDR1 as LNHDA and CDR2 as SQIVND (reference sequence). The germline V and J ends were trimmed by 5 bases and 6 bases, with 16 bases remaining between them. The CDR3 loop spans 15 amino acids. CDR3 DNA: TGTGCCAGTAGTCTTTGGGGCGCCGGATCCGGGGAGCTGTTTTTT. Translation: CASSLWGAGSGELFF.

Regarding this clonotype: This could be a read error, since a much larger clone is one nucleotide away. This chain's CDR3 is CATSVPTNEKLFF. The CDR3 nucleotides are TGTGCCACCAGCGTCCCAACTAATGAAAAACTGTTTTTT. The V call is TRBV15, the J call TRBJ1-4; D is ambiguous. Germline loops: CDR1 LNHNV, CDR2 YYDKDF (reference sequence). V dropped 5 bases and J dropped 0 bases, with 4 bases sitting between them. This CDR3 contains 13 residues.